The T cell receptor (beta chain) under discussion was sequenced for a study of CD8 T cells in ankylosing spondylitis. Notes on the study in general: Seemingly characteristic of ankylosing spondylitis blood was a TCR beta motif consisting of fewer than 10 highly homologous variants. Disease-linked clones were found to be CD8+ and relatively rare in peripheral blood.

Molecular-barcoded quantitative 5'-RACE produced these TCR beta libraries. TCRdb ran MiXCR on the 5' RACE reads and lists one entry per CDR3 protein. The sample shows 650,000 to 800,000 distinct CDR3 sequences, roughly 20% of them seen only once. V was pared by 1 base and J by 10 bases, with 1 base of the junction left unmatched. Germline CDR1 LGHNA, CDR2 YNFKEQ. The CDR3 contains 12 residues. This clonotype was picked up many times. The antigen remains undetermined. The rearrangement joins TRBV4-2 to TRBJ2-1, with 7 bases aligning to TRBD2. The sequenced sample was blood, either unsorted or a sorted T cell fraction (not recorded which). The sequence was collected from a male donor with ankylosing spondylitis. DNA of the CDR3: TGTGCCAGCAGCCAAGGAGCGGGGGAGCAGTTCTTC. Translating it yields CASSQGAGEQFF.